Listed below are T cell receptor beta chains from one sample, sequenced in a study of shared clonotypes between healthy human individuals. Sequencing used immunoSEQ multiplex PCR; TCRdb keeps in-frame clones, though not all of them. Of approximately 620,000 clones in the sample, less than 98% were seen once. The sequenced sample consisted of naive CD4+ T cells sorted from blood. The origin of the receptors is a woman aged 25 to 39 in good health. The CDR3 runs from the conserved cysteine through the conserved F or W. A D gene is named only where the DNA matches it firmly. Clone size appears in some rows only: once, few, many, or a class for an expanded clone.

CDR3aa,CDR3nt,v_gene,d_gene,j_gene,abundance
CASRPDIDTQYF,TGTGCCAGCAGACCGGACATAGATACGCAGTATTTT,TRBV2,NA,TRBJ2-3,NA
CASSPGEEQYF,TGTGCCAGCTCCCCAGGTGAGGAGCAGTACTTC,TRBV18,NA,TRBJ2-5,once
CASSLGGGPYEQYF,TGCGCCAGCAGCTTAGGTGGGGGCCCCTACGAGCAGTACTTC,TRBV5-1,NA,TRBJ2-7,NA
CAVTGTGNTDTQYF,TGTGCTGTTACCGGGACAGGGAATACAGATACGCAGTATTTT,TRBV2,TRBD1,TRBJ2-3,NA
CASSTPGDTQYF,TGTGCCAGCAGTACCCCAGGAGATACGCAGTATTTT,TRBV6-6,NA,TRBJ2-3,NA
CASSESGIQNTGELFF,TGTGCCAGCAGTGAATCCGGGATCCAGAACACCGGGGAGCTGTTTTTT,TRBV2,NA,TRBJ2-2,NA
CASSSGRGTDTQYF,TGTGCCAGCAGTTCCGGGAGAGGCACAGATACGCAGTATTTT,TRBV6-5,NA,TRBJ2-3,NA
CAIGTSGSQRYEQYF,TGTGCCATCGGGACTAGCGGGAGTCAGAGGTACGAGCAGTACTTC,TRBV5-4,TRBD2,TRBJ2-7,NA
CASTAEGAHTGELFF,TGTGCCAGCACCGCGGAAGGGGCTCACACCGGGGAGCTGTTTTTT,TRBV2,NA,TRBJ2-2,NA
CASSLRGGNEQFF,TGTGCCAGCAGTCTTAGGGGGGGCAATGAGCAGTTCTTC,TRBV27,NA,TRBJ2-1,NA
CASSPLGRASRNEQFF,TGTGCCAGCAGCCCACTCGGGAGGGCTTCTAGAAATGAGCAGTTCTTC,TRBV4-2,TRBD2,TRBJ2-1,NA
CASSKGAGPLYGYTF,TGTGCCAGCAGCAAGGGGGCAGGACCCCTTTATGGCTACACCTTC,TRBV5-6,TRBD1,TRBJ1-2,NA
CASSLQSHSSYEQYF,TGTGCCAGCAGCCTCCAGTCCCATAGCTCCTACGAGCAGTACTTC,TRBV7-8,NA,TRBJ2-7,once
CASRALVTQGNNSPLHF,TGTGCCAGCCGGGCCTTGGTGACTCAGGGAAATAATTCACCCCTCCACTTT,TRBV19,NA,TRBJ1-6,NA
CATSRKWGLAQETQYF,TGTGCCACCAGCAGGAAGTGGGGTTTAGCCCAGGAGACCCAGTACTTC,TRBV15,NA,TRBJ2-5,NA
CASTQDGGWSEAFF,TGTGCCAGCACCCAGGACGGGGGGTGGTCTGAAGCTTTCTTT,TRBV6-5,NA,TRBJ1-1,NA
CASSVGLADSYEQYF,TGTGCCAGCAGCGTAGGACTAGCGGACTCCTACGAGCAGTACTTC,TRBV9,TRBD2,TRBJ2-7,once
CSALGTGNTIYF,TGCAGCGCTCTGGGGACTGGAAACACCATATATTTT,TRBV29-1,NA,TRBJ1-3,NA